This T cell receptor (beta chain) was observed in a study of CD8 T cells in ankylosing spondylitis. Study-wide results and limits: Past research had described some motif variants in reactive arthritis synovial fluid and blood. Disease-linked clones were found to be CD8+ and relatively rare in peripheral blood. Significantly higher representation of disease-linked clones was reported for matched ankylosing spondylitis synovial fluid.

Preparation of TCR beta libraries was done by quantitative 5'-RACE with molecular barcodes. TCRdb ran MiXCR on the 5' RACE reads and lists one entry per CDR3 protein. The sample shows about 160,000 distinct CDR3 sequences, approximately 16% of them seen only once. This CDR3 comprises 15 residues. Germline loops: CDR1 DFQATT, CDR2 SNEGSKA (reference sequence). On this clonotype: Its antigen is unknown. A read error may produce the germline difference seen at one junction end.

The source of this sequence is a male donor with ankylosing spondylitis or in good health (not recorded which). The V call is TRBV20-1, the J call TRBJ1-5, with D unclear. The end of the DNA fits TRBJ2-3 better, so the J call may be wrong. Sequenced input: blood, either unsorted or a sorted T cell fraction (not recorded which). CDR3 sequence: CIARDWGIGNQPQYF. DNA for the CDR3: TGCATTGCTAGAGATTGGGGAATTGGCAATCAGCCCCAGTATTTT.